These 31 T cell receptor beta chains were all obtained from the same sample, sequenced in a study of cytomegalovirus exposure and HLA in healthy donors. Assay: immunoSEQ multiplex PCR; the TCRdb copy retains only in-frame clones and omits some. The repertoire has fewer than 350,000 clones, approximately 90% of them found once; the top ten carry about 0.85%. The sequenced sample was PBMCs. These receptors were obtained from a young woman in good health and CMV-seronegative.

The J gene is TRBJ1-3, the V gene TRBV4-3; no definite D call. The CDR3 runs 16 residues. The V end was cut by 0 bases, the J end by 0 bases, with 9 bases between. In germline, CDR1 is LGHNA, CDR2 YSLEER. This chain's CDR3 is CASSQENSYSGNTIYF. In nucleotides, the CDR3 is TGCGCCAGCAGCCAAGAGAACAGCTACTCTGGAAACACCATATATTTT.

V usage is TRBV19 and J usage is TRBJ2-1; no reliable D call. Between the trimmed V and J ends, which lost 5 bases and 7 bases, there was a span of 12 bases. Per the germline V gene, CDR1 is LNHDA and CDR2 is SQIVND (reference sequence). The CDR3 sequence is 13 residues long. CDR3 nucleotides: TGTGCCAGTAGTGGGCTTGGGCTGAATGAGCAGTTCTTC. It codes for CASSGLGLNEQFF.

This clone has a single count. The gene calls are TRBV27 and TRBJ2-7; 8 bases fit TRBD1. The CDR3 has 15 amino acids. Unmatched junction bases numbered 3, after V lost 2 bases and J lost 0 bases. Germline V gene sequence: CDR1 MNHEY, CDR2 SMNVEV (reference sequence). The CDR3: CASSLDRGASYEQYF. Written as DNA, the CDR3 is TGTGCCAGCAGTTTAGACAGGGGAGCCTCCTACGAGCAGTACTTC.

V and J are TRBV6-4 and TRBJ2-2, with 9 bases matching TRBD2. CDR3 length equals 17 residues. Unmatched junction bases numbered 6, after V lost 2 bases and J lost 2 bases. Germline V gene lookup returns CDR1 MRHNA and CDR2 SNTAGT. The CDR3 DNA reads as TGTGCCAGCAGTGACGTGGCTAGCGGGGTAAACACCGGGGAGCTGTTTTTT. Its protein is CASSDVASGVNTGELFF.

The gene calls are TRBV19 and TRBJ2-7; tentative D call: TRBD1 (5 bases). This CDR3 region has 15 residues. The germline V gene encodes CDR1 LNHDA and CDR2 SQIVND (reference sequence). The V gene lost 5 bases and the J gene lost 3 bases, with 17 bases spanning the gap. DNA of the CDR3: TGTGCCAGTAGTGTTTCAGGGTCGGTTCTCTACGAGCAGTACTTC. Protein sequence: CASSVSGSVLYEQYF.

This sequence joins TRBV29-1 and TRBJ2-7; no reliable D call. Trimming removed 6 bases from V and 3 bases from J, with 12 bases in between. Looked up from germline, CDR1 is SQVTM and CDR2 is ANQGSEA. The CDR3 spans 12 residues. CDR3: CSVCSEYYEQYF. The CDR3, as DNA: TGCAGCGTATGCTCCGAGTACTACGAGCAGTACTTC.

The CDR3 loop is CASSSRGGEQYF. As DNA, the CDR3 is TGCGCCAGCAGCTCCAGGGGAGGGGAGCAGTACTTC. This chain uses TRBV5-1 with TRBJ2-7; possible D gene TRBD2, 7 bases. The ends were cut back, 3 bases at V and 7 bases at J, with 11 bases in the middle. The CDR3 loop spans 12 amino acids. Per germline, CDR1 SGHRS and CDR2 YFSETQ.

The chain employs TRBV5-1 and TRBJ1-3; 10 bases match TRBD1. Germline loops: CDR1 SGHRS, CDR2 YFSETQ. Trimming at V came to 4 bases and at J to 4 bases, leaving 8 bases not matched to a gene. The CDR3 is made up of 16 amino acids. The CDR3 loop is CASSARQGALGNTIYF. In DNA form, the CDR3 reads TGCGCCAGCAGCGCACGACAGGGGGCCCTCGGAAACACCATATATTTT.

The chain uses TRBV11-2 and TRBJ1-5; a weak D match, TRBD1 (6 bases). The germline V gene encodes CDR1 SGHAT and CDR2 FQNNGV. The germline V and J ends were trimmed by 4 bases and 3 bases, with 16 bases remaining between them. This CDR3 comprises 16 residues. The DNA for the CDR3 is TGTGCCAGCAGCTCCTCGGGGGGGCGCGTCAATCAGCCCCAGCATTTT. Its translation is CASSSSGGRVNQPQHF.

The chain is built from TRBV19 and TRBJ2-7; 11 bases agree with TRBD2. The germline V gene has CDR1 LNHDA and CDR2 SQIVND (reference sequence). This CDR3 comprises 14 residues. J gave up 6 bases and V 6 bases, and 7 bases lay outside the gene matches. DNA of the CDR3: TGTGCCAGTAGCGGACTAGCGGGTTTAAGCGAGCAGTACTTC. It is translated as CASSGLAGLSEQYF.

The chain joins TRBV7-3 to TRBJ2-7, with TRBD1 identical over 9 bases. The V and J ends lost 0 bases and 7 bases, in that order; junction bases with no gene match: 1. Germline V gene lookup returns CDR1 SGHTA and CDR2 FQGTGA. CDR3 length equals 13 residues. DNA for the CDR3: TGTGCCAGCAGCTTAACTGACAGGGGGGAGCAGTACTTC. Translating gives CASSLTDRGEQYF.

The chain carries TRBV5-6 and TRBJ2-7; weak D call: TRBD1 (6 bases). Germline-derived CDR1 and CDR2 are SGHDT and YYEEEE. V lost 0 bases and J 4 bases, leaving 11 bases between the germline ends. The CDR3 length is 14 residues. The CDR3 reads CASSLAGTSYEQYF. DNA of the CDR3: TGTGCCAGCAGCTTGGCCGGGACATCTTACGAGCAGTACTTC.

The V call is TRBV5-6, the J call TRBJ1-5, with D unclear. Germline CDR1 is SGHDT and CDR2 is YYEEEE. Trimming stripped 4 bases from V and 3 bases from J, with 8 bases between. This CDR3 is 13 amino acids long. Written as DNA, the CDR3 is TGTGCCAGCAGCCCATCCCCCAATCAGCCCCAGCATTTT. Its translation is CASSPSPNQPQHF.

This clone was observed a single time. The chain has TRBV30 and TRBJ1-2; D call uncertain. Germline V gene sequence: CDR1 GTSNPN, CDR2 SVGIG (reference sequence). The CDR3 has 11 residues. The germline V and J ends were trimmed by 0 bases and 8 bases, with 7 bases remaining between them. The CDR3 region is CAWSVSGGYTF. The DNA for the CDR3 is TGTGCCTGGAGTGTTTCGGGGGGCTACACCTTC.

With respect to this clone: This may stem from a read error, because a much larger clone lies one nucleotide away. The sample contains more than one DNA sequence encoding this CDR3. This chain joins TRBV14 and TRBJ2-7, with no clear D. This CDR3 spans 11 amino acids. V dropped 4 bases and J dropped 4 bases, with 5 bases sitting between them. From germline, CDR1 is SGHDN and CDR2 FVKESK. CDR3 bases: TGTGCCAGCAGCCCCGGGTACGAGCAGTACTTC. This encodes CASSPGYEQYF. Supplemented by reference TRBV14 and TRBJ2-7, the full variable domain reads EAGVTQFPSHSVIEKGQTVTLRCDPISGHDNLYWYRRVMGKEIKFLLHFVKESKQDESGMPNNRFLAERTGGTYSTLKVQPAELEDSGVYFCASSPGYEQYFGPGTRLTVT.

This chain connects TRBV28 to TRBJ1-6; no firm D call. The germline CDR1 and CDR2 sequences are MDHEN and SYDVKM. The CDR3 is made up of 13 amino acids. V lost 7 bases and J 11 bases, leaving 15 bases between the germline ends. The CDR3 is CASNGPRRTPLHF. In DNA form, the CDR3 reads TGTGCCAGCAACGGACCGAGGAGGACACCCCTCCACTTT. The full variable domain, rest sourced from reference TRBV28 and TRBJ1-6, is DVKVTQSSRYLVKRTGEKVFLECVQDMDHENMFWYRQDPGLGLRLIYFSYDVKMKEKGDIPEGYSVSREKKERFSLILESASTNQTSMYLCASNGPRRTPLHFGNGTRLTVT.

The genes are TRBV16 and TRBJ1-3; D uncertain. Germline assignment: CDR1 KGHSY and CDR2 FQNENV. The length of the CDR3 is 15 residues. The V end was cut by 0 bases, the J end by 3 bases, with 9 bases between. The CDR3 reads CASSQSRPSGNTIYF. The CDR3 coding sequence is TGTGCCAGCAGCCAATCCCGTCCGAGTGGAAACACCATATATTTT.

The chain's CDR3 is CSARTGGTQFF. CDR3 DNA sequence: TGCAGTGCTAGGACAGGGGGGACGCAGTTCTTC. J is TRBJ2-1 and V is TRBV20-1, with TRBD1 matching over 9 bases. The CDR3 is made up of 11 amino acids. The germline CDR1 and CDR2 sequences are DFQATT and SNEGSKA (reference sequence). Trimming at V came to 3 bases and at J to 12 bases, leaving 3 bases not matched to a gene.

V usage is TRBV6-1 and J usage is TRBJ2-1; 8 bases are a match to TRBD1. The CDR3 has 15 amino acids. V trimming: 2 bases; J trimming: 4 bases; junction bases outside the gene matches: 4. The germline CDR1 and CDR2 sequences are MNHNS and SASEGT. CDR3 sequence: CASSEWTGPYNEQFF. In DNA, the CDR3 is TGTGCCAGCAGTGAATGGACAGGGCCGTACAATGAGCAGTTCTTC.

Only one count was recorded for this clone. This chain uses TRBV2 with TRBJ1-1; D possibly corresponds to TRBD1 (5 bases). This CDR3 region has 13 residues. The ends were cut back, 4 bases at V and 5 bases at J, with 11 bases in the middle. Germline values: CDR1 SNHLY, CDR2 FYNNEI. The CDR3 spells CASSVKGWTEAFF. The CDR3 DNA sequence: TGTGCCAGCAGTGTGAAGGGGTGGACTGAAGCTTTCTTT. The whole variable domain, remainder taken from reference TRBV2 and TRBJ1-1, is EPEVTQTPSHQVTQMGQEVILRCVPISNHLYFYWYRQILGQKVEFLVSFYNNEISEKSEIFDDQFSVERPDGSNFTLKIRSTKLEDSAMYFCASSVKGWTEAFFGQGTRLTVV.

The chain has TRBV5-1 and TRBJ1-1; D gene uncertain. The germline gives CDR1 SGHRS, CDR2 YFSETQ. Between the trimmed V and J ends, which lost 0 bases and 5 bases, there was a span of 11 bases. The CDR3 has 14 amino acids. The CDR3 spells CASSLGGTGTEAFF. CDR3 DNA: TGCGCCAGCAGCTTGGGGGGTACGGGGACTGAAGCTTTCTTT.

CDR3 residues: CASSPTTAYGYTF. For the CDR3, the DNA is TGTGCCAGCAGTCCAACCACAGCTTATGGCTACACCTTC. This chain uses TRBV28 with TRBJ1-2; D is uncertain. V was pared by 5 bases and J by 5 bases, with 12 bases between. Germline V gene sequence: CDR1 MDHEN, CDR2 SYDVKM. This CDR3 region has 13 residues.

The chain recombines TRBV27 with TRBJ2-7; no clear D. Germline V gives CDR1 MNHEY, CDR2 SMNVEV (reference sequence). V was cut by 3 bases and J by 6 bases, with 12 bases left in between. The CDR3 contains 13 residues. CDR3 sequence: CASSFVGSGEQYF. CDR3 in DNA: TGTGCCAGCAGTTTCGTGGGCTCTGGCGAGCAGTACTTC.

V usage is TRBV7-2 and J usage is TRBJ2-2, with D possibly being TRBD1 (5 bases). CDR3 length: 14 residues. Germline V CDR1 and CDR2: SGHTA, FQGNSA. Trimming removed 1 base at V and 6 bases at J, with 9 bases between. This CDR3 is CASSLVRVAGELFF. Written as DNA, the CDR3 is TGTGCCAGCAGCTTAGTCAGGGTTGCCGGGGAGCTGTTTTTT.

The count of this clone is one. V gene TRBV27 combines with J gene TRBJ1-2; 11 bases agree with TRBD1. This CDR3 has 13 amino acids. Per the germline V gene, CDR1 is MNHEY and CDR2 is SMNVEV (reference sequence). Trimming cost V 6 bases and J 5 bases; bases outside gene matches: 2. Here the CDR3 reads CASSRDRGYGYTF. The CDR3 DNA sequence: TGTGCCAGCAGCCGGGACAGGGGGTATGGCTACACCTTC.

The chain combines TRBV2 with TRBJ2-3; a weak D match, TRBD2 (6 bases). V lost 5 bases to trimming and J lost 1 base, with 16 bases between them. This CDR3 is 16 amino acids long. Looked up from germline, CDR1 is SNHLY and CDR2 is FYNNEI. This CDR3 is CASSKGLEGRTDTQYF. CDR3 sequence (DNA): TGTGCCAGCAGTAAAGGGTTGGAGGGGCGCACAGATACGCAGTATTTT. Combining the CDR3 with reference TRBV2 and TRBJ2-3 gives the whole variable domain EPEVTQTPSHQVTQMGQEVILRCVPISNHLYFYWYRQILGQKVEFLVSFYNNEISEKSEIFDDQFSVERPDGSNFTLKIRSTKLEDSAMYFCASSKGLEGRTDTQYFGPGTRLTVL.

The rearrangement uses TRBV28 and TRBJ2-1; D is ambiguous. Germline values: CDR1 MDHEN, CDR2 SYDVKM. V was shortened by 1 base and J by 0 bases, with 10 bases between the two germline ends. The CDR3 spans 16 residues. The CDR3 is CASSLSGGSSYNEQFF. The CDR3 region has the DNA TGTGCCAGCAGTTTATCCGGCGGAAGCTCCTACAATGAGCAGTTCTTC.

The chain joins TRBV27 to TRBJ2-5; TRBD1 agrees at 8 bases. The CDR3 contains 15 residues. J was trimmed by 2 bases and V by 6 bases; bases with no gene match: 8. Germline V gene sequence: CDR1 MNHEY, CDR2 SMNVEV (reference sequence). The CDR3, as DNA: TGTGCCAGCAGGGACAGGGTGGGTCCGCAAGAGACCCAGTACTTC. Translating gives CASRDRVGPQETQYF.

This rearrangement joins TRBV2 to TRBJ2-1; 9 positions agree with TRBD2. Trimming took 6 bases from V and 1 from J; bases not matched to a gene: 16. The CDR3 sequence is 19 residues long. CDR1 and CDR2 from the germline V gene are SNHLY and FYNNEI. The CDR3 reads CASSWPAGTSLRSYNEQFF. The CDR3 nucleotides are TGTGCCAGCAGCTGGCCAGCCGGGACTAGCCTCCGGTCCTACAATGAGCAGTTCTTC.

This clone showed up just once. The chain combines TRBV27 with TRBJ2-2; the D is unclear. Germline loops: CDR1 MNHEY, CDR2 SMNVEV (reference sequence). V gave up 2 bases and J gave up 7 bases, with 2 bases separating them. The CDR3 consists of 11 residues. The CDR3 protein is CASSLLGELFF. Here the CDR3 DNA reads TGTGCCAGCAGTTTACTCGGGGAGCTGTTTTTT.

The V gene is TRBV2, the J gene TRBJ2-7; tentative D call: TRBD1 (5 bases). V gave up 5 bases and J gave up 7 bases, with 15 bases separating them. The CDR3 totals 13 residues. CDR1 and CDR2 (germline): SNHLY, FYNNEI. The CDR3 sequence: CASSITPKGEQYF. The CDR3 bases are TGTGCCAGCAGTATTACCCCTAAGGGGGAGCAGTACTTC.